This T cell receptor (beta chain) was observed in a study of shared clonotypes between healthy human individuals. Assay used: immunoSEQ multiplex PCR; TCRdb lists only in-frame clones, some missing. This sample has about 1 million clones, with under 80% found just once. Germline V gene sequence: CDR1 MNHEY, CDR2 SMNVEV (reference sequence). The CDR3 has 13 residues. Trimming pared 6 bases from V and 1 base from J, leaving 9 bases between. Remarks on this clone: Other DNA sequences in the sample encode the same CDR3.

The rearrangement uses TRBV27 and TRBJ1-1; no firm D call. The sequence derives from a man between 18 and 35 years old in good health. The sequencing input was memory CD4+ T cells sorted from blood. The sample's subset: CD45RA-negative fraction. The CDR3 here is CASSLTGNTEAFF. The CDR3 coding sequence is TGTGCCAGCAGCTTGACGGGGAACACTGAAGCTTTCTTT.